This T cell receptor beta chain was retrieved from a study of response to subunit inactivated influenza vaccine. General study findings and limits: Authors suggested few new T cells are recruited by each seasonal influenza vaccination.

TCRdb itself ran the RT-PCR reads through MiXCR, one entry per CDR3 protein. The sample contains more than 700,000 distinct CDR3 sequences, 21% of which appear only once. With regard to this clonotype: Its target is not known.

Germline V gene sequence: CDR1 MGHRA, CDR2 YSYEKL. The CDR3 has 15 amino acids. V was shortened by 2 bases and J by 4 bases, with 12 bases between the two germline ends. The source was PBMCs from blood, collected more than 4 days after vaccination. The genes are TRBV4-1 and TRBJ2-1; D ambiguous. The receptor was isolated from a man aged 50-59 years who received an inactivated influenza vaccine. The CDR3 nucleotides are TGCGCCAGCAGCCAACGATGGCTGCCTTACAATGAGCAGTTCTTC. Translated, it gives CASSQRWLPYNEQFF.